This T cell receptor (beta chain) appears in the sequencing data of a study of T cells after yellow fever vaccination (dated by TCRdb to between 2018 and 2021). Broadly, across the study: The SMART-Seq v4 Ultra Low Input RNA kit was used to prepare libraries from fractions with low cell numbers. To follow T-cell clones before and after both primary and booster YFV17D yellow fever vaccination, bulk TCR alpha and beta repertoires underwent longitudinal sequencing. Two healthy male donors made up the cohort, one aged 18 to 30 years and the other aged 30 to 40 years. Blood was drawn at multiple timepoints before and after primary and secondary immunization, with bulk PBMC replicates and cell subsets isolated. The full study reports these points: Most clones expanded after primary vaccination (96% of CD4 and approximately 90% of CD8) were re-detected after the booster, suggesting that broad memory maintenance occurred. Only two donors were included in the study, so the extent to which the findings can be generalized is limited. FACS-sorted repertoires could contain abundant contaminating clonotypes from the bulk population, so computational filtering was required. The secondary T-cell response was weaker than the primary response but faster, peaking on day 5 instead of day 15. A small fraction of clonotypes showed up in both the CD4 and CD8 compartments, probably as a result of convergent recombination.

Interpreted using the paper, the treatment or condition label stands for: live attenuated yellow fever vaccine strain. At each blood-draw timepoint, two biological replicates of bulk PBMCs were collected. PBMCs were isolated from peripheral blood using a standard Ficoll-Paque protocol. TriZol was used to extract RNA from bulk PBMCs, CD4 and CD8 fractions, and dextramer-positive and dextramer-negative fractions. Many counts were recorded for this clonotype. The clone's antigen remains unknown. Base-call qualities are not available, and no considerably larger clone is one nucleotide away. Instrument on record: Illumina NovaSeq 6000. TCR cDNA was made using 5'RACE template switching, a step that added a universal primer site and unique molecular identifiers. Priming for cDNA synthesis came from both the TCR alpha and TCR beta constant segments. Library amplification used two PCR steps, and the second PCR step added sample barcodes and sequencing adapters. Libraries were sequenced on Illumina HiSeq 2500 (2x100 bp) or NovaSeq (2x150 bp). Concerning the study's data processing: MIGEC was used to demultiplex reads and collapse the reads into UMI consensus sequences, and MiXCR was used for V(D)J alignment. Clonotypes responding to the vaccine were identified with edgeR on replicate PBMC samples, with the criteria of FDR below 0.01 and a log2 fold change above 5 up to day 15. Each bulk clonotype was labeled CD4 or CD8 based on which sequenced repertoire, CD4 or CD8, contained the clonotype at higher abundance. Clones were called with MiXCR by TCRdb after fastp trimmed the public reads at Q25, and only in-frame beta chains were retained. Merged by CDR3 protein, the rows form single entries marked with the most common genes and DNA. The V and J calls and clone size are TCRdb's, not the authors'. This sample lists a few hundred thousand distinct CDR3 sequences; 3.5% to 5% were detected once. Together, the top ten hold less than 20% of the sample.

Based on the germline V gene, the CDR1 and CDR2 sequences are MNHEY and SVGAGI. Spanning cysteine to phenylalanine, the CDR3 consists of 14 amino acids. Only the CDR3 part of the read is kept: 42 bases, read in frame from the first base. The V and J ends are trimmed by 0 bases and 3 bases, leaving 8 bases between them. The receptor was isolated from a man younger than 35 who received the YFV17D yellow fever vaccine. The chain is encoded by TRBV6-5 joined to TRBJ1-2, with the D gene uncertain. The specimen was PBMCs, collected 15 days after the yellow fever booster vaccination. In nucleotide form, the sequence is TGTGCCAGCAGTTACTCTATCGAGGACTATGGCTACACCTTC. This encodes CASSYSIEDYGYTF.